This is a list of T cell receptor beta chains from one sample in a study of T-cell reconstitution after alpha-beta-depleted transplantation in children. Each CDR3 protein is one row after TCRdb ran MiXCR on the PCR reads. The sample has about 350,000 distinct CDR3 sequences; 10% to 15% are singletons. The source was PBMCs, collected from the stem cell graft. The receptors stem from a human donor who donated a stem cell graft to a child with Fanconi anemia. Both conserved end residues are part of each CDR3. The D gene is left open where the match is weak. Size is stated for part of the rows, as once, few or many counts, or as a class when the clone is expanded.

j_call: TRBJ1-5; clone_size: .; v_call: TRBV20-1; d_call: TRBD1; cdr3_nt: TGCAGTGCTGGGCTGACAGGGGGCAATCAGCCCCAGCATTTT; cdr3_aa: CSAGLTGGNQPQHF
j_call: TRBJ2-7; clone_size: .; v_call: TRBV30; d_call: .; cdr3_nt: TGTGCCTGGAGTGCGGGTAATTCCTACGAGCAGTACTTC; cdr3_aa: CAWSAGNSYEQYF
j_call: TRBJ2-3; clone_size: .; v_call: TRBV20-1; d_call: .; cdr3_nt: TGCAGTGCTCCCCAGGGGGGAAACACAGATACGCAGTATTTT; cdr3_aa: CSAPQGGNTDTQYF
j_call: TRBJ1-2; clone_size: many; v_call: TRBV29-1; d_call: TRBD1; cdr3_nt: TGCAGCGTTGAAGATCTGGAGGGGGCGCATGGCTACACCTTC; cdr3_aa: CSVEDLEGAHGYTF
j_call: TRBJ1-2; clone_size: few; v_call: TRBV20-1; d_call: .; cdr3_nt: TGCAGTGCTAGCAAGGCCGAGCACTATGGCTACACCTTC; cdr3_aa: CSASKAEHYGYTF
j_call: TRBJ1-1; clone_size: .; v_call: TRBV2; d_call: TRBD1; cdr3_nt: TGTGCCAGCTTTAGGGACAGGGAAACTGAAGCTTTCTTT; cdr3_aa: CASFRDRETEAFF
j_call: TRBJ2-5; clone_size: many; v_call: TRBV5-1; d_call: .; cdr3_nt: TGCGCCAGCAGCTTGGATGAACAGACCCAGTACTTC; cdr3_aa: CASSLDEQTQYF
j_call: TRBJ1-1; clone_size: many; v_call: TRBV7-6; d_call: .; cdr3_nt: TGTGCCAGCAGCTTATGGAGTAACACTGAAGCTTTCTTT; cdr3_aa: CASSLWSNTEAFF
j_call: TRBJ2-7; clone_size: .; v_call: TRBV6-1; d_call: TRBD2; cdr3_nt: TGTGCCAGCAGTGAAGGGAATAGCGGGGTTACCTACGAGCAGTACTTC; cdr3_aa: CASSEGNSGVTYEQYF
j_call: TRBJ2-7; clone_size: many; v_call: TRBV12-3/TRBV12-4; d_call: TRBD2; cdr3_nt: TGTGCCAGCAGCGGGGGGACCTCCCCCTCCTACGAGCAGTACTTC; cdr3_aa: CASSGGTSPSYEQYF
j_call: TRBJ1-5; clone_size: .; v_call: TRBV2; d_call: .; cdr3_nt: TGTGCCAGCAGTGACTCCGGCAATCAGCCCCAGCATTTT; cdr3_aa: CASSDSGNQPQHF
j_call: TRBJ2-5; clone_size: many; v_call: TRBV20-1; d_call: TRBD1; cdr3_nt: TGCAGTGCTAGTAAGGGGGCGGGAGAGACCCAGTACTTC; cdr3_aa: CSASKGAGETQYF
j_call: TRBJ2-5; clone_size: few; v_call: TRBV5-1; d_call: TRBD2; cdr3_nt: TGCGCCAGCAGCTTTGGGCCTAGCGGGGGGGCGGCAGAGACCCAGTACTTC; cdr3_aa: CASSFGPSGGAAETQYF
j_call: TRBJ1-1; clone_size: few; v_call: TRBV29-1; d_call: TRBD1; cdr3_nt: TGCAGCGCCCGAGGGACAGGGTTTTCGACTGAAGCTTTCTTT; cdr3_aa: CSARGTGFSTEAFF
j_call: TRBJ1-5; clone_size: .; v_call: TRBV2; d_call: TRBD1; cdr3_nt: TGTGCCAGCAGTCGCCTGGGACAGGGGGTCGGTGGCAATCAGCCCCAGCATTTT; cdr3_aa: CASSRLGQGVGGNQPQHF
j_call: TRBJ2-7; clone_size: many; v_call: TRBV7-2; d_call: .; cdr3_nt: TGTGCCAGCAGCTTTAGACGGGGAGTGTACGAGCAGTACTTC; cdr3_aa: CASSFRRGVYEQYF
j_call: TRBJ2-7; clone_size: few; v_call: TRBV2; d_call: .; cdr3_nt: TGTGCCAGCAGTGAAGCTGGATTCGGAGGATCCTACGAGCAGTACTTC; cdr3_aa: CASSEAGFGGSYEQYF
j_call: TRBJ1-5; clone_size: .; v_call: TRBV6-5; d_call: .; cdr3_nt: TGTGCCAGCAGAAAAAAGTGGGGTCAGCCCCAGCATTTT; cdr3_aa: CASRKKWGQPQHF
j_call: TRBJ1-5; clone_size: many; v_call: TRBV20-1; d_call: .; cdr3_nt: TGCAGTGCTAGAGAGGGGCTCAGTCAGCCCCAGCATTTT; cdr3_aa: CSAREGLSQPQHF
j_call: TRBJ1-2; clone_size: many; v_call: TRBV11-1; d_call: .; cdr3_nt: TGTGCCAGCAGCTTGTCGGCAGGACTAGGCTACACCTTC; cdr3_aa: CASSLSAGLGYTF
j_call: TRBJ1-1; clone_size: few; v_call: TRBV24-1; d_call: TRBD1; cdr3_nt: TGTGCCACCAGTGACCCGGGACAGGGAGGCGCTGAAGCTTTCTTT; cdr3_aa: CATSDPGQGGAEAFF
j_call: TRBJ1-1; clone_size: few; v_call: TRBV20-1; d_call: .; cdr3_nt: TGCAGTGCTAGAGATTCAGGAAGGGTGCAGGGAGGAGACGAAGCTTTCTTT; cdr3_aa: CSARDSGRVQGGDEAFF
j_call: TRBJ2-4; clone_size: many; v_call: TRBV19; d_call: .; cdr3_nt: TGTGCCAGTAGTTCGGGGAATGACATTCAGTACTTC; cdr3_aa: CASSSGNDIQYF
j_call: TRBJ2-1; clone_size: few; v_call: TRBV29-1; d_call: .; cdr3_nt: TGCAGCGTTGTACTGGGGTTGAATGAGCAGTTCTTC; cdr3_aa: CSVVLGLNEQFF
j_call: TRBJ1-1; clone_size: few; v_call: TRBV5-1; d_call: .; cdr3_nt: TGCGCCAGCAGCTTGGATTCCGGGGACACTGAAGCTTTCTTT; cdr3_aa: CASSLDSGDTEAFF
j_call: TRBJ1-1; clone_size: .; v_call: TRBV4-1; d_call: TRBD1; cdr3_nt: TGCGCCAGCAGCCATCCTCAACAGGGGCTCACTGAAGCTTTCTTT; cdr3_aa: CASSHPQQGLTEAFF
j_call: TRBJ1-2; clone_size: .; v_call: TRBV28; d_call: .; cdr3_nt: TGTGCCAGCCAGGAGAACTATGGCTACACCTTC; cdr3_aa: CASQENYGYTF
j_call: TRBJ1-4; clone_size: few; v_call: TRBV5-6; d_call: TRBD1; cdr3_nt: TGTGCCAGCAGCTCTACAGGGGGGGCAACTAATGAAAAACTGTTTTTT; cdr3_aa: CASSSTGGATNEKLFF
j_call: TRBJ1-1; clone_size: many; v_call: TRBV10-2; d_call: .; cdr3_nt: TGCGCCAGCAGTGAGGGGGGGATTACTGAAGCTTTCTTT; cdr3_aa: CASSEGGITEAFF
j_call: TRBJ2-1; clone_size: many; v_call: TRBV20-1; d_call: TRBD1; cdr3_nt: TGCAGTGCTAGAGCCCGGGACAGTTCCTACAATGAGCAGTTCTTC; cdr3_aa: CSARARDSSYNEQFF
j_call: TRBJ2-7; clone_size: many; v_call: TRBV7-9; d_call: TRBD1; cdr3_nt: TGTGCCAGCAGCTTGAACAGGGGAATTAGCGAGCAGTACTTC; cdr3_aa: CASSLNRGISEQYF
j_call: TRBJ2-5; clone_size: few; v_call: TRBV20-1; d_call: TRBD1; cdr3_nt: TGCAGTGCTAGGGACAGGAGACTTATTCAAGAGACCCAGTACTTC; cdr3_aa: CSARDRRLIQETQYF
j_call: TRBJ1-2; clone_size: .; v_call: TRBV15; d_call: .; cdr3_nt: TGTGCCACCAGGTCTCCGGGGGCGCACTATGGCTACACCTTC; cdr3_aa: CATRSPGAHYGYTF
j_call: TRBJ2-2; clone_size: many; v_call: TRBV24-1; d_call: .; cdr3_nt: TGTGCCACCAGTCCTTCCCCGGAGGTCACCGGGGAGCTGTTTTTT; cdr3_aa: CATSPSPEVTGELFF
j_call: TRBJ1-4; clone_size: .; v_call: TRBV9; d_call: .; cdr3_nt: TGTGCCAGCAGCGGCCAAGGGGGGTTGGGTGAAAAACTGTTTTTT; cdr3_aa: CASSGQGGLGEKLFF
j_call: TRBJ2-1; clone_size: .; v_call: TRBV4-3; d_call: TRBD2; cdr3_nt: TGCGCCAGCAGCCAGCTAGCGGGGGGGCAAACTGAGCAGTTCTTC; cdr3_aa: CASSQLAGGQTEQFF
j_call: TRBJ2-3; clone_size: many; v_call: TRBV11-2; d_call: TRBD2; cdr3_nt: TGTGCCAGCAGCTACACCGGGACTAGCGAGGCAGATACGCAGTATTTT; cdr3_aa: CASSYTGTSEADTQYF
j_call: TRBJ2-5; clone_size: many; v_call: TRBV24-1; d_call: .; cdr3_nt: TGTGCCACCAGTGATTTGCTTGGACAGCAAGAGACCCAGTACTTC; cdr3_aa: CATSDLLGQQETQYF
j_call: TRBJ2-5; clone_size: .; v_call: TRBV27; d_call: TRBD1; cdr3_nt: TGTGCCAGCAGTCGGACAGGGGGCCAAGAGACCCAGTACTTC; cdr3_aa: CASSRTGGQETQYF
j_call: TRBJ2-5; clone_size: many; v_call: TRBV5-5; d_call: TRBD2; cdr3_nt: TGTGCCAGCAGCTTGATAGGGGAGGGGGAGACCCAGTACTTC; cdr3_aa: CASSLIGEGETQYF
j_call: TRBJ2-7; clone_size: few; v_call: TRBV11-2; d_call: .; cdr3_nt: TGTGCCAGCAGCTCCCCCCCGAGAGGGTACGAGCAGTACTTC; cdr3_aa: CASSSPPRGYEQYF
j_call: TRBJ2-3; clone_size: .; v_call: TRBV12-3/TRBV12-4; d_call: TRBD1; cdr3_nt: TGTGCCAGCAGGGAACAGGGGGCTGCGGTCGATACGCAGTATTTT; cdr3_aa: CASREQGAAVDTQYF
j_call: TRBJ2-1; clone_size: many; v_call: TRBV6-1; d_call: .; cdr3_nt: TGTGCCAGCAACCGAGCGGGACAGTGGAATGAGCAGTTCTTC; cdr3_aa: CASNRAGQWNEQFF
j_call: TRBJ2-3; clone_size: many; v_call: TRBV5-1; d_call: TRBD1; cdr3_nt: TGCGCCAGCAGCTTGGTGGGGACAGACACAGATACGCAGTATTTT; cdr3_aa: CASSLVGTDTDTQYF
j_call: TRBJ2-1; clone_size: .; v_call: TRBV20-1; d_call: .; cdr3_nt: TGCAGTGCTAGGGATCCACGCTCACGCAATGAGCAGTTCTTC; cdr3_aa: CSARDPRSRNEQFF
j_call: TRBJ2-7; clone_size: many; v_call: TRBV12-3/TRBV12-4; d_call: .; cdr3_nt: TGTGCCAGCAGTTTGGGGGCGTCTAGCGACGAGCAGTACTTC; cdr3_aa: CASSLGASSDEQYF
j_call: TRBJ2-1; clone_size: many; v_call: TRBV11-1; d_call: .; cdr3_nt: TGTGCCAGCAGCCTTGCGGGGAATCGGGCTGAGCAGTTCTTC; cdr3_aa: CASSLAGNRAEQFF
j_call: TRBJ1-5; clone_size: few; v_call: TRBV9; d_call: .; cdr3_nt: TGTGCCAGCAGCAAGAGGGGGGATCAGCCCCAGCATTTT; cdr3_aa: CASSKRGDQPQHF
j_call: TRBJ2-2; clone_size: .; v_call: TRBV7-8; d_call: .; cdr3_nt: TGTGCCAGCCCTCCCCCCAGATACACCGGGGAGCTGTTTTTT; cdr3_aa: CASPPPRYTGELFF
j_call: TRBJ2-6; clone_size: .; v_call: TRBV27; d_call: .; cdr3_nt: TGTGCCAGCAGCCCGAGGGGCTCTGGGGCCAACGTCCTGACTTTC; cdr3_aa: CASSPRGSGANVLTF
j_call: TRBJ2-1; clone_size: .; v_call: TRBV5-1; d_call: TRBD1; cdr3_nt: TGCGCCAGCAGCTTGGGGGGACAGGGTGTCAATGAGCAGTTCTTC; cdr3_aa: CASSLGGQGVNEQFF
j_call: TRBJ2-7; clone_size: .; v_call: TRBV10-3; d_call: .; cdr3_nt: TGTGCCATCAACGGGGGAAACTCCTACGAGCAGTACTTC; cdr3_aa: CAINGGNSYEQYF
j_call: TRBJ1-1; clone_size: few; v_call: TRBV14; d_call: .; cdr3_nt: TGTGCCAGCAGCCAAGAGGCCAGGGTAGGAAAGGAAGCTTTCTTT; cdr3_aa: CASSQEARVGKEAFF